This T cell receptor (beta chain) derives from a study of cytomegalovirus exposure and HLA in healthy donors. The PCR made use of 60 Vbeta and 13 Jbeta primers. TCRdb's table, derived via immunoSEQ multiplex PCR, lists solely in-frame clones and lacks some. The table includes about 130,000 clones, roughly 83% detected once. Looked up from germline, CDR1 is SGHRS and CDR2 is YFSETQ. The ends were cut back, 3 bases at V and 7 bases at J, with 13 bases in the middle. The CDR3 is made up of 13 amino acids. This clonotype was sampled from a man between 18 and 29 years old in good health and CMV-seropositive. V and J are TRBV5-1 and TRBJ2-5; D is perhaps TRBD2 (5 bases). What was sequenced was PBMCs. The CDR3 DNA follows: TGCGCCAGCAGCTCGAACGGGGTTTTGACCCAGTACTTC. This sequence encodes CASSSNGVLTQYF.